This T cell receptor beta chain was sequenced during a study of blood T cell repertoires in COVID-19. Study-wide context: Specimens from acute and convalescent COVID-19 originated in the United States, Italy and Spain.

The ends were cut back, 0 bases at V and 0 bases at J, with 9 bases in the middle. Germline values: CDR1 GTSNPN, CDR2 SVGIG (reference sequence). The CDR3 runs 16 residues. Sequencing was performed with immunoSEQ multiplex PCR; in TCRdb, only in-frame clones are kept and a portion is missing. The table lists about 85,000 clones, approximately 86% of them singletons. V gene TRBV30 combines with J gene TRBJ1-6; D possibly corresponds to TRBD1 (6 bases). The sequencing input was peripheral blood. The origin of this receptor is a woman older than 75 with acute or convalescent COVID-19. The DNA of the CDR3 is TGTGCCTGGAGTGTCCAGGGGAGCTCCTATAATTCACCCCTCCACTTT. This gives the protein CAWSVQGSSYNSPLHF. The variable domain in full, completed from reference TRBV30 and TRBJ1-6, reads SQTIHQWPATLVQPVGSPLSLECTVEGTSNPNLYWYRQAAGRGLQLLFYSVGIGQISSEVPQNLSASRPQDRQFILSSKKLLLSDSGFYLCAWSVQGSSYNSPLHFGNGTRLTVT.